This T cell receptor (beta chain) was sequenced during a study of blood T cells in healthy people across ages. Study context: The capture of about one barcoded beta molecule per two T cells was achieved by template switching. Overall study results and limits: Underestimates were what the diversity estimates from one million T cells were considered to be.

Together with a sample-barcoded 5' primer, a J-beta primer mix was included in a second PCR lasting roughly 6 to 12 cycles. Tagging of each cDNA molecule was performed by a template-switch adaptor with 12 random nucleotides. TCRdb reprocessed the 5' RACE reads via MiXCR and lists one record per CDR3 protein. The profile covers about 1.1 million distinct CDR3 sequences, with under 40% appearing a single time and approximately 14% taken by the ten largest. This clonotype was recorded a few times. Its specificity is not known. CDR1 and CDR2 (germline): MNHEY, SMNVEV (reference sequence). Trimming stripped 3 bases from V and 7 bases from J, with 10 bases between. This CDR3 has 13 residues.

The origin of this receptor is a young man in good health. Sequenced sample: blood. This sequence joins TRBV27 and TRBJ2-1; tentatively, D is TRBD2 (6 bases). This CDR3 is CASSFGGLNEQFF. DNA for the CDR3: TGTGCCAGCAGTTTTGGGGGGTTGAATGAGCAGTTCTTC.